This paragraph covers one TCR beta chain sequence. Antigen specificity is unknown. The data stem from a study of T-cell memory formation after mild COVID-19. Study summary: TCR clusters largely stayed donor specific.

The ends were cut back, 4 bases at V and 7 bases at J, with 20 bases in the middle. The CDR3 contains 16 residues. Germline V CDR1 and CDR2: LGHDT, YNNKEL (reference sequence). MiXCR was run by TCRdb on the 5' RACE reads, yielding one entry per CDR3 protein. The sample carries about half a million distinct CDR3 sequences, around a sixth recorded once. Study conclusions and caveats: Later expanders leaned CD4+, whereas clones that contracted between day 15 and 85 were balanced CD4/CD8. Unconfirmed was the SARS-CoV-2 specificity of second-wave clones that peaked on day 37.

Sequences were obtained from PBMCs or a T cell subset sorted from them (not recorded which). This sequence was found in an adult woman who had mild COVID-19 (a few samples of this study predate the infection). Cell type and time point are not known. The rearrangement joins TRBV3-1 to TRBJ2-1; D may correspond to TRBD1 or TRBD2 (5 bases each). CDR3 in DNA: TGTGCCAGCAGCCCGTCGACTCGTTCGTGGGGGAATGAGCAGTTCTTC. Amino acid sequence: CASSPSTRSWGNEQFF.